A single TCR beta chain is shown here with its context. Over several immunoSEQ plates, each subset's genomic DNA was distributed in even portions. This table comes from immunoSEQ multiplex PCR, and its TCRdb copy is limited to in-frame clones, with some not included. Of 2 million to 2.5 million clones in the sample, approximately 94% were seen once. This specimen belongs to a study of shared clonotypes between healthy human individuals. Trimming removed 5 bases from V and 2 bases from J, with 11 bases in between. Germline assignment: CDR1 SGHTA and CDR2 FQGNSA. CDR3 length equals 14 residues. The source material was naive CD4+ T cells from PBMCs. This sample's subset: CD45RA+ positively selected. The chain is built from TRBV7-2 and TRBJ2-3; a weak D match, TRBD1 (6 bases). The clonotype was recovered from a man aged 18 to 29 in good health. Some clones in this sample may be carry-over from other donors' samples. The CDR3 DNA follows: TGTGCCAGCAGCAGGGACATGAACACAGATACGCAGTATTTT. This translates into CASSRDMNTDTQYF. The full variable domain, completed using reference TRBV7-2 and TRBJ2-3, is GAGVSQSPSNKVTEKGKDVELRCDPISGHTALYWYRQSLGQGLEFLIYFQGNSAPDKSGLPSDRFSAERTGGSVSTLTIQRTQQEDSAVYLCASSRDMNTDTQYFGPGTRLTVL.